In its sample, the clone carrying this TCR beta chain was seen many times. The antigen is not known. Time point meaning: persistent/refractory GD, antithyroid drugs over 5 years with positive TRAb. Preparation of the TCR library used RNA extracted from PBMCs. Libraries of TCR beta came from iRepertoire HTBI primers plus Arm-PCR of CDR3 regions. TCRdb recomputed calls from the multiplex PCR reads with MiXCR, one row per CDR3 protein. The sample has a few hundred thousand distinct CDR3 sequences; around a fifth are singletons. This entry is derived from a study of regulatory T cells in long-lasting Graves disease. The study, taken as a whole, reports: A limited number of samples was an acknowledged limitation.

The germline CDR1 and CDR2 sequences are PRHDT and FYEKMQ (reference sequence). CDR3 length equals 15 residues. Unmatched junction bases numbered 8, after V lost 4 bases and J lost 4 bases. The sequence came from a female donor with Graves disease. The chain is built from TRBV13 and TRBJ2-5; TRBD1 matches at 8 bases. Sequenced material: peripheral blood mononuclear cells (PBMCs), taken when the disease was refractory, from a patient treated with antithyroid drugs. The CDR3 DNA sequence: TGTGCCAGCAGCTCTCGGGCAGGGGGCGTAGAGACCCAGTACTTC. It codes for CASSSRAGGVETQYF.